One sample yielded the 32 T cell receptor beta chains listed below, sequenced in a study of T cells in Graves' hyperthyroidism and ophthalmopathy. The TCR beta CDR3 regions underwent amplification using RNA transcripts as the source. The HTBI primer set was used in a first-round RT-PCR of the TCR CDR3. TCRdb independently ran MiXCR on the multiplex PCR reads; one entry per CDR3 protein. Seen here are 530,000 or so distinct CDR3 sequences, 15% to 20% observed once, and the top ten hold approximately 18%. The sequencing input was blood. Receptor source: a woman under 30 with Graves' ophthalmopathy.

This clonotype was seen many times. V and J are TRBV28 and TRBJ2-4; 8 bases are a match to TRBD1. The CDR3 consists of 16 residues. CDR1 and CDR2 (germline): MDHEN, SYDVKM. Trimming cost V 5 bases and J 5 bases; bases outside gene matches: 11. CDR3 amino acids: CASSRRSGTGQNIQYF. The CDR3 DNA reads as TGTGCCAGCAGTCGTCGATCGGGGACAGGACAAAACATTCAGTACTTC.

This clonotype appeared many times. The genes are TRBV12-3 or TRBV12-4 and TRBJ1-5; unclear D gene. This CDR3 has 12 residues. The V and J ends lost 5 bases and 7 bases respectively, with 9 bases between them. The CDR3 region is CASSLTSQPQHF. Written as DNA, the CDR3 is TGTGCCAGCAGTCTAACCAGCCAGCCCCAGCATTTT.

About this clonotype: The CDR3 does not close with the conserved phenylalanine or tryptophan, likely indicating a read error. V gene TRBV3-1 combines with J gene TRBJ2-1; 8 bases agree with TRBD2. The V gene end was trimmed by 4 bases and the J gene end by 4 bases; junction bases not matched to a gene: 18. The CDR3 has 19 residues. Germline CDR1 reads LGHDT; CDR2 reads YNNKEL (reference sequence). CDR3 region: CASSPPLREGLKKYNEQFL. The CDR3 DNA sequence: TGTGCCAGCAGCCCCCCTTTACGGGAGGGCCTTAAAAAATACAATGAGCAGTTCCTC.

This clonotype has at least ten counts. CDR3 residues: CASSYPLLRDKETQYF. The CDR3 nucleotides read TGTGCCAGCAGTTATCCCCTCTTGAGGGATAAGGAGACCCAGTACTTC. V usage is TRBV28 and J usage is TRBJ2-5, with a tentative D call TRBD2 (5 bases). Germline lookup yields CDR1 MDHEN and CDR2 SYDVKM. The length of the CDR3 is 16 residues. Trimming took off 4 bases at V and 5 bases at J, with 20 bases between the two ends.

This clonotype has ten or more counts. The chain is built from TRBV7-8 and TRBJ1-2, with D unclear. V was trimmed by 5 bases and J by 4 bases, leaving 11 bases between them. CDR1 and CDR2 (germline): SGHVS, FQNEAQ. The CDR3 consists of 13 residues. The CDR3 DNA reads TGTGCCAGCAGCGTAGAGGCTTCCTATGGCTACACCTTC. Its protein is CASSVEASYGYTF.

The genes are TRBV28 and TRBJ2-7; the match to TRBD1 covers 9 bases. The germline V gene has CDR1 MDHEN and CDR2 SYDVKM. V trimming: 1 base; J trimming: 1 base; junction bases outside the gene matches: 5. The CDR3 extends over 16 amino acids. CDR3 coding DNA: TGTGCCAGCAGTTTATTGACAGGGGGGGATTCCTACGAGCAGTACTTC. Amino acids: CASSLLTGGDSYEQYF.

The rearrangement uses TRBV19 and TRBJ2-1; D unclear. The CDR3 sequence is 12 residues long. The V end was cut by 4 bases, the J end by 7 bases, with 8 bases between. In germline, CDR1 is LNHDA, CDR2 SQIVND (reference sequence). CDR3 DNA sequence: TGTGCCAGTAGTAGGCGTGAGAATGAGCAGTTCTTC. Residues: CASSRRENEQFF.

The V and J genes are TRBV4-1 and TRBJ2-7; D is possibly TRBD1 (5 bases). The CDR3 contains 15 residues. V lost 0 bases to trimming and J lost 9 bases, with 18 bases between them. Germline V gene lookup returns CDR1 MGHRA and CDR2 YSYEKL. The chain's CDR3 is CASSQDNGAPFVQYF. CDR3 bases: TGCGCCAGCAGCCAAGATAATGGGGCTCCCTTTGTGCAGTACTTC.

This clonotype was seen more than once but under ten times. This chain joins TRBV20-1 and TRBJ2-7; perhaps TRBD1 as D (6 bases). The CDR3 runs to 13 residues. V lost 7 bases and J 2 bases, leaving 15 bases between the germline ends. Germline CDR1 reads DFQATT; CDR2 reads SNEGSKA (reference sequence). CDR3 DNA: TGCAGTGTACAGGGTATTGGGACCTACGAGCAGTACTTC. This gives the protein CSVQGIGTYEQYF.

V and J are TRBV27 and TRBJ1-1; D unresolved. The CDR3 covers 16 residues. The V gene lost 8 bases and the J gene lost 1 base, with 20 bases spanning the gap. Looked up from germline, CDR1 is MNHEY and CDR2 is SMNVEV (reference sequence). CDR3 sequence (DNA): TGTGCCAGCTCCCGAGGCGCGTCACGCCCGAACACTGAAGCTTTCTTT. Its translation is CASSRGASRPNTEAFF.

This clonotype was recorded many times. Here the CDR3 reads CASSRFSNQPQHF. In nucleotides, the CDR3 is TGTGCCAGCAGCCGATTTAGCAATCAGCCCCAGCATTTT. This chain joins TRBV7-9 and TRBJ1-5, with D uncertain. The CDR3 is 13 amino acids. Looked up from germline, CDR1 is SEHNR and CDR2 is FQNEAQ (reference sequence). Trimming cost V 5 bases and J 0 bases, with 5 bases left between them.

This chain joins TRBV5-5 and TRBJ2-7; possibly TRBD2 for D (6 bases). Trimming cost V 2 bases and J 3 bases, with 12 bases left between them. This CDR3 comprises 14 residues. Germline lookup yields CDR1 SGHKS and CDR2 YYEKEE (reference sequence). CDR3 amino acids: CASSLRERGYEQYF. The CDR3 DNA reads as TGTGCCAGCAGCTTACGGGAGAGGGGCTACGAGCAGTACTTC.

This clonotype has a count of ten or more. The V gene is TRBV20-1, the J gene TRBJ1-2; the D is unclear. V gave up 6 bases and J gave up 4 bases, with 15 bases separating them. Germline-derived CDR1 and CDR2 are DFQATT and SNEGSKA (reference sequence). This CDR3 is built from 13 residues. Here the CDR3 reads CSALHGEPYGYTF. The CDR3 DNA reads TGCAGTGCCCTGCACGGGGAACCCTATGGCTACACCTTC.

The chain employs TRBV10-3 and TRBJ2-2; 8 bases are a match to TRBD1. After removal of 5 bases from V and 5 bases from J, the junction contained 7 bases not matched to a gene. Germline assignment: CDR1 ENHRY and CDR2 SYGVKD. The CDR3 covers 15 residues. CDR3 loop: CAISRQGAQTGELFF. The CDR3 nucleotides read TGTGCCATCAGTCGGCAGGGGGCGCAGACCGGGGAGCTGTTTTTT.

Concerning this clonotype itself: The junction departs from germline at one end; a sequencing error may be responsible. The chain employs TRBV5-1 and TRBJ1-2, with 7 positions matching TRBD1. The CDR3 length is 15 residues. Per the germline V gene, CDR1 is SGHRS and CDR2 is YFSETQ. The CDR3 protein is CASSLTGAQNYGYIF. The CDR3 nucleotides read TGCGCCAGCAGCTTAACAGGGGCCCAAAACTATGGCTACATCTTC.

This clonotype was seen a handful of times. This rearrangement joins TRBV10-3 to TRBJ1-1, with TRBD1 matching over 11 bases. The trim removed 6 bases at V and 0 bases at J, leaving 6 bases unmatched. CDR3 length: 16 amino acids. The germline V gene has CDR1 ENHRY and CDR2 SYGVKD. The CDR3 protein is CAIRGGQGGMNTEAFF. CDR3 nucleotide sequence: TGTGCCATCAGGGGGGGACAGGGGGGCATGAACACTGAAGCTTTCTTT.

In its sample, this clonotype was seen a few times. J is TRBJ2-1 and V is TRBV6-1, with D unclear. The V gene's germline CDR1 is MNHNS and CDR2 SASEGT. The CDR3 runs 13 residues. Trimming took off 1 base at V and 8 bases at J, with 9 bases between the two ends. The CDR3 region has the DNA TGTGCCAGCAGTGAAGAGGCTGGCGATGAGCAGTTCTTC. Protein: CASSEEAGDEQFF.

The chain uses TRBV5-1 and TRBJ2-2; maybe TRBD1 (6 bases). The CDR3 extends over 15 amino acids. CDR1 and CDR2 from the germline V gene are SGHRS and YFSETQ. Trimming pared 4 bases from V and 1 base from J, leaving 11 bases between. The CDR3 nucleotides read TGCGCCAGCAGCAAAGGGACACTGAACACCGGGGAGCTGTTTTTT. Protein sequence: CASSKGTLNTGELFF.

The chain carries TRBV4-3 and TRBJ2-2; 8 nucleotides match TRBD2. The V and J ends lost 0 bases and 5 bases, in that order; junction bases with no gene match: 5. Per germline, CDR1 LGHNA and CDR2 YSLEER. The CDR3 has 16 residues. The CDR3 DNA reads TGCGCCAGCAGCCAAGATAAGGCTAGCGGGACCGGGGAGCTGTTTTTT. Translation gives CASSQDKASGTGELFF.

This clonotype was seen only a few times. The chain couples TRBV7-3 to TRBJ1-2, with TRBD1 matching over 11 bases. J lost 7 bases, V lost 0 bases, and 4 bases had no gene match. Per germline, CDR1 SGHTA and CDR2 FQGTGA. The CDR3 totals 15 residues. The chain's CDR3 is CASSLTPGTGGGYTF. The CDR3 DNA follows: TGTGCCAGCAGCTTAACTCCCGGGACAGGGGGTGGCTACACCTTC.

This clonotype has at least ten counts. CDR3 loop: CASSPPIIAGPYEQYF. In nucleotides, the CDR3 is TGTGCCAGCTCACCACCGATAATAGCCGGCCCCTACGAGCAGTACTTC. The rearrangement uses TRBV18 and TRBJ2-7; no definite D call. Germline assignment: CDR1 KGHSH and CDR2 LQKENI. The CDR3 covers 16 residues. V was trimmed by 0 bases and J by 2 bases, leaving 14 bases between them.

V and J are TRBV6-2 or TRBV6-3 and TRBJ1-5; the D is unclear. This CDR3 has 14 residues. V lost 7 bases and J 3 bases, leaving 13 bases between the germline ends. Germline CDR1 and CDR2: MNHEY and SVGEGT. CDR3 nucleotide sequence: TGTGCCAGCACCGGCAGGAGGGACAATCAGCCCCAGCATTTT. This codes for CASTGRRDNQPQHF.

This chain joins TRBV28 and TRBJ2-5; 8 bases are shared with TRBD2. The CDR3 runs to 15 residues. The germline V gene encodes CDR1 MDHEN and CDR2 SYDVKM. With V trimmed by 3 bases and J by 4 bases, 7 bases remained unmatched. In nucleotides, the CDR3 is TGTGCCAGCAGTTTGCTCGGGGGGGTGGGAGAGACCCAGTACTTC. Its protein product is CASSLLGGVGETQYF.

There are many counts of this clonotype. The chain links TRBV28 to TRBJ1-2; 7 positions agree with TRBD1. V gave up 5 bases and J gave up 8 bases; unmatched junction bases: 8. Germline-derived CDR1 and CDR2 are MDHEN and SYDVKM. CDR3 length: 13 amino acids. In nucleotides, the CDR3 is TGTGCCAGCAGTATACAGACAGGGCTCGGCTACACCTTC. It yields the protein CASSIQTGLGYTF.

This clonotype was seen many times. The chain links TRBV28 to TRBJ2-7; perhaps TRBD2 as D (6 bases). Per germline, CDR1 MDHEN and CDR2 SYDVKM. Trimming left V 4 bases short and J 0 bases short, with 16 bases between. CDR3 size: 16 residues. CDR3 sequence reads: CASSSPGLQDSYEQYF. CDR3 nucleotides: TGTGCCAGCAGTTCTCCGGGACTCCAAGACTCCTACGAGCAGTACTTC.

This chain links TRBV20-1 with TRBJ2-3; TRBD2 aligns across 8 bases. V dropped 5 bases and J dropped 2; count of bases not matched to a gene: 9. Per germline, CDR1 DFQATT and CDR2 SNEGSKA (reference sequence). The CDR3 is made up of 15 amino acids. The CDR3 reads CSAGVEAGDTDTQYF. CDR3 nucleotide sequence: TGCAGTGCTGGCGTCGAAGCGGGGGACACAGATACGCAGTATTTT.

This clonotype was picked up many times. The CDR3 is CASSARDRDYEQYF. DNA for the CDR3: TGTGCCAGCAGCGCCCGGGACAGGGACTACGAGCAGTACTTC. The V call is TRBV9, the J call TRBJ2-7, with 9 bases aligning to TRBD1. Germline CDR1 is SGDLS and CDR2 is YYNGEE. J lost 3 bases, V lost 3 bases, and 4 bases had no gene match. The CDR3 is 14 residues long.

In its sample, this clonotype was seen a few times. This chain links TRBV6-1 with TRBJ2-3; the match to TRBD2 covers 12 bases. Germline values: CDR1 MNHNS, CDR2 SASEGT. The J segment lost 5 bases and the V segment lost 9 bases, leaving 6 bases of the junction unmatched. The CDR3 spans 14 residues. In DNA form, the CDR3 reads TGTGCCAGTAGACTAGCGGGGGATTTAGATACGCAGTATTTT. Its translation is CASRLAGDLDTQYF.

Ten or more counts support this clonotype. This chain uses TRBV27 with TRBJ1-6, with D unclear. Trimming removed 2 bases at V and 7 bases at J, with 3 bases between. The CDR3 length is 12 residues. Germline values: CDR1 MNHEY, CDR2 SMNVEV (reference sequence). The CDR3: CASSLENSPLHF. CDR3 DNA: TGTGCCAGCAGTTTAGAGAATTCACCCCTCCACTTT.

This clonotype has only a few counts. The gene calls are TRBV7-3 and TRBJ1-2, with 11 nucleotides matching TRBD1. The V gene's germline CDR1 is SGHTA and CDR2 FQGTGA. With V trimmed by 4 bases and J by 6 bases, 13 bases remained unmatched. There are 17 residues in the CDR3. CDR3 sequence reads: CASSSYPPRTGGDGYTF. The CDR3 DNA follows: TGTGCCAGCAGCTCTTACCCGCCGAGGACAGGGGGCGATGGCTACACCTTC.

This clonotype showed up just a few times. The V and J genes are TRBV19 and TRBJ2-1; D gene ambiguous. Germline V gene lookup returns CDR1 LNHDA and CDR2 SQIVND (reference sequence). The CDR3 is 12 amino acids. The V and J ends lost 3 bases and 4 bases respectively, with 4 bases between them. The CDR3 nucleotides read TGTGCCAGTAGTATTGCGTACAATGAGCAGTTCTTC. Protein product: CASSIAYNEQFF.

In this sample, this clonotype turned up a few times. This rearrangement joins TRBV6-1 to TRBJ1-2; TRBD1 matches 7 bases. Germline assignment: CDR1 MNHNS and CDR2 SASEGT. This CDR3 has 14 amino acids. With 6 bases clipped from V and 4 bases from J, the junction kept 8 bases outside the gene matches. CDR3 residues: CASRGQRKTYGYTF. The CDR3 DNA follows: TGTGCCAGCAGGGGACAGCGAAAGACCTATGGCTACACCTTC.